This passage covers 9 T cell receptor beta chains from one sample sequenced in a study of blood T cell repertoires in COVID-19. Produced via immunoSEQ multiplex PCR; TCRdb's table is partial and in-frame only. The data hold approximately 110,000 clones, with 86% observed a single time. Sample: peripheral blood. These receptors originate from a man aged 35 to 55 with acute or convalescent COVID-19.

There are a few counts of this clone. The chain links TRBV2 to TRBJ1-1; D remains unclear. Germline values: CDR1 SNHLY, CDR2 FYNNEI. This CDR3 is 11 amino acids long. V was shortened by 8 bases and J by 14 bases, with 18 bases between the two germline ends. The CDR3 sequence: CASAHGYEGFF. The CDR3 coding sequence is TGTGCCAGCGCGCACGGCTACGAGGGCTTCTTT.

This clone was observed once. The chain joins TRBV13 to TRBJ1-4; 9 bases agree with TRBD1. The ends lost 5 bases at V and 3 bases at J; junction bases unmatched: 4. The CDR3 is made up of 15 amino acids. From germline, CDR1 is PRHDT and CDR2 FYEKMQ (reference sequence). The CDR3 DNA is TGTGCCAGCAGCCACAGGGGGCTGGCTAATGAAAAACTGTTTTTT. It translates to CASSHRGLANEKLFF.

This clone was recorded only once. This chain links TRBV19 with TRBJ1-4; TRBD1 is a possible D gene (5 bases). Germline V gene sequence: CDR1 LNHDA, CDR2 SQIVND (reference sequence). V was shortened by 6 bases and J by 4 bases, with 12 bases between the two germline ends. The CDR3 length is 14 residues. The CDR3 region has the DNA TGTGCCAGTAGGAAGGGGCCTGGTAATGAAAAACTGTTTTTT. This translates into CASRKGPGNEKLFF.

The rearrangement uses TRBV5-1 and TRBJ2-1; D may be TRBD1 (6 bases). Germline values: CDR1 SGHRS, CDR2 YFSETQ. Trimming shortened V by 0 bases and J by 7 bases, and 14 bases separated the two germline ends. This CDR3 contains 15 residues. DNA of the CDR3: TGCGCCAGCAGCTTGGGCCCAGGGGCCCTTAATGAGCAGTTCTTC. Its translation: CASSLGPGALNEQFF.

This clone was found once. CDR3 loop: CASSHRTSGRLYEQYF. The CDR3 bases are TGCGCCAGCAGCCACCGTACTAGCGGGAGGTTGTACGAGCAGTACTTC. The chain is built from TRBV4-1 and TRBJ2-7; 12 nucleotides line up with TRBD2. Germline assignment: CDR1 MGHRA and CDR2 YSYEKL. The V and J ends lost 3 bases and 4 bases, in that order; junction bases with no gene match: 7. The CDR3 runs 16 residues.

This rearrangement joins TRBV9 to TRBJ1-1; 8 bases are a match to TRBD1. The J segment lost 1 base and the V segment lost 2 bases, leaving 7 bases of the junction unmatched. The CDR3 loop spans 16 amino acids. The germline gives CDR1 SGDLS, CDR2 YYNGEE. The CDR3 loop is CASSVGADRGNTEAFF. The CDR3 coding sequence is TGTGCCAGCAGCGTGGGCGCTGACAGGGGGAACACTGAAGCTTTCTTT.

J is TRBJ1-2 and V is TRBV5-4, with 7 bases lining up with TRBD1. Per the germline V gene, CDR1 is SGHNT and CDR2 is YYREEE (reference sequence). V dropped 2 bases and J dropped 7; count of bases not matched to a gene: 11. The CDR3 is 15 residues long. CDR3 amino acids: CASSLGSAGGVGYTF. DNA for the CDR3: TGTGCCAGCAGCTTAGGGTCGGCAGGGGGTGTTGGCTACACCTTC.

The chain is built from TRBV7-7 and TRBJ2-2; 8 bases align to TRBD2. From germline, CDR1 is SSHAT and CDR2 FNYEAQ (reference sequence). There are 15 residues in the CDR3. Germline trimming cut 6 bases from V and 6 bases from J; bases unmatched to any gene: 9. The CDR3 loop reads CASSAPGGVSGELFF. CDR3 coding DNA: TGTGCCAGCAGTGCCCCGGGGGGGGTTTCCGGGGAGCTGTTTTTT.

V gene TRBV6-1 combines with J gene TRBJ1-1; no clear D. The CDR3 consists of 14 residues. Trimming removed 2 bases from V and 1 base from J, with 8 bases in between. CDR1 is MNHNS and CDR2 is SASEGT in the germline V gene. The CDR3 loop is CASSERAGNTEAFF. CDR3 DNA: TGTGCCAGCAGTGAACGGGCGGGGAACACTGAAGCTTTCTTT.